These T cell receptor beta chains were read from a single sample in a study of Ad26.COV2.S vaccination and SARS-CoV-2 variants. TCRdb's table, derived via immunoSEQ multiplex PCR, lists solely in-frame clones and lacks some. This table holds about 320,000 clones, approximately 87% found once. The source was peripheral blood, collected in a trial of Ad26.COV2.S vaccine versus placebo. The receptors were sampled from a person aged 18-60 years who received the Ad26.COV2.S COVID-19 vaccine or a placebo. Both conserved end residues are trimmed from each CDR3. Fields, in order: CDR3 protein, V gene, CDR3 length, D gene. D genes are given only for firm matches.

ASGGVKETQY	TRBV13	10	.
SVGSGTMVYNEQF	TRBV29-1	13	.
ASSLANEQF	TRBV11-3	9	.
SVQGQTNPGAF	TRBV29-1	11	.
ASSQTGAGQPQH	TRBV19	12	TRBD1
ASSDITGTTSTDTQY	TRBV25-1	15	.
ASSSQRDRQETQY	TRBV5-4	13	TRBD1
ASSQPRRWGSRPNTGELF	TRBV3-1/TRBV3-2	18	.
ASNDPYNEQF	TRBV10-2	10	.
ASSYDTQY	TRBV19	8	.
ASSLAGGGDRGRQPQH	TRBV7-9	16	TRBD1
ASSTIRTYGYT	TRBV12-3/TRBV12-4	11	.
ASTSRATNEKLF	TRBV2	12	.
ASSWTGKEYGYT	TRBV6-5	12	TRBD1
SVNEGRTVAYNEQF	TRBV29-1	14	.
ASHSGGRMSTEAF	TRBV7-9	13	.
ASTPPSAYNEQF	TRBV7-3	12	.
ASSFGVGEYEQY	TRBV11-2	12	.
ASSSGFTEAF	TRBV12-3/TRBV12-4	10	.
SVEGQRGKENTEAF	TRBV29-1	14	.
ASSYGLAISYNEQF	TRBV6-2/TRBV6-3	14	.
ASSLWGTPNSNQPQH	TRBV7-2	15	.
ASSHGDSGNTIY	TRBV4-2	12	.
ASSSPGGDEQF	TRBV5-6	11	.
ASSESAYPGGDTQY	TRBV10-1	14	TRBD2
ANSLADQELNYGYT	TRBV5-1	14	.
ASSYSAGEDNEQF	TRBV6-2/TRBV6-3	13	TRBD2
ASSLGTTNEKLF	TRBV28	12	.
ASSLAVIGETQY	TRBV7-9	12	.
SVDFVEGANYGYT	TRBV29-1	13	.
VISDSGGRNLGNQPQH	TRBV10-3	16	TRBD1
ASSRTAPNEQF	TRBV7-8	11	.
ASSHGTGVGEKLF	TRBV18	13	TRBD1
ASSLTGGRGPYGYT	TRBV5-1	14	TRBD1
ASDGGSGELF	TRBV7-8	10	.
ASSLESYVETQY	TRBV7-9	12	.